A selection of T cell receptor beta chains follows, all from one sample in a study of blood T cell repertoires in COVID-19. Data came from immunoSEQ multiplex PCR; TCRdb stores just in-frame clones and leaves some out. This sample has some 72,000 clones, with approximately 90% found just once. The sequenced sample was peripheral blood. The origin of the receptors is a man aged 55 to 70 with acute or convalescent COVID-19. The CDR3 runs from the conserved cysteine through the conserved F or W. D genes are given only for firm matches. Clone size is given for some rows only: seen once, a few or many times, or a class if the clone is expanded.

size: few
J: TRBJ2-1
V: TRBV29-1
D: TRBD1
CDR3: CSSSGTGIGNEQFF
DNA: TGCAGCTCCTCCGGGACAGGGATCGGCAATGAGCAGTTCTTC

size: -
J: TRBJ2-3
V: TRBV6-5
D: TRBD2
CDR3: CASSASGRTDTQYF
DNA: TGTGCCAGCAGCGCTAGCGGCCGCACAGATACGCAGTATTTT

size: -
J: TRBJ2-7
V: TRBV4-2
D: TRBD2
CDR3: CASSQFLGLAGGVSYEQYF
DNA: TGTGCCAGCAGCCAATTCCTAGGACTAGCGGGAGGGGTCTCCTACGAGCAGTACTTC

size: -
J: TRBJ2-2
V: TRBV7-7
D: TRBD2
CDR3: CASSLLAGPAGELFF
DNA: TGTGCCAGCAGCCTACTAGCGGGGCCTGCCGGGGAGCTGTTTTTT

size: few
J: TRBJ1-5
V: TRBV30
D: TRBD1
CDR3: CAWSDRGSNQPQHF
DNA: TGTGCCTGGAGTGACAGGGGTAGCAATCAGCCCCAGCATTTT

size: -
J: TRBJ2-1
V: TRBV5-1
D: -
CDR3: CASSYSSTNEQFF
DNA: TGCGCCAGCAGCTATAGCTCGACCAATGAGCAGTTCTTC

size: -
J: TRBJ2-5
V: TRBV3-1/TRBV3-2
D: TRBD1
CDR3: CASSQVLGQGGETQYF
DNA: TGTGCCAGCAGCCAAGTACTAGGACAGGGTGGGGAGACCCAGTACTTC

size: -
J: TRBJ1-5
V: TRBV24-1
D: TRBD1
CDR3: CATSENGQVNQPQHF
DNA: TGTGCCACCAGTGAAAACGGACAGGTCAATCAGCCCCAGCATTTT

size: -
J: TRBJ1-4
V: TRBV30
D: -
CDR3: CAWSAGSANEKLFF
DNA: TGTGCCTGGAGTGCGGGGTCGGCTAATGAAAAACTGTTTTTT

size: -
J: TRBJ2-5
V: TRBV2
D: TRBD2
CDR3: CASSRGAGLKETQYF
DNA: TGTGCCAGCAGTCGAGGAGCGGGACTTAAAGAGACCCAGTACTTC

size: -
J: TRBJ2-1
V: TRBV2
D: -
CDR3: CASRPGVYNEQFF
DNA: TGTGCCAGCAGACCGGGAGTTTACAATGAGCAGTTCTTC

size: -
J: TRBJ1-6
V: TRBV4-1
D: TRBD1
CDR3: CASSHDRGNSPLHF
DNA: TGCGCCAGCAGCCACGACAGGGGCAATTCACCCCTCCACTTT

size: -
J: TRBJ2-2
V: TRBV29-1
D: TRBD1
CDR3: CSVDRGHTGELFF
DNA: TGCAGCGTGGACAGGGGGCACACCGGGGAGCTGTTTTTT

size: -
J: TRBJ1-4
V: TRBV19
D: -
CDR3: CASRGLGLATNEKLFF
DNA: TGTGCCAGTAGGGGACTGGGGCTAGCAACTAATGAAAAACTGTTTTTT

size: -
J: TRBJ2-1
V: TRBV9
D: TRBD2
CDR3: CASSPRGGAGAYNEQFF
DNA: TGTGCCAGCAGCCCCCGCGGGGGGGCGGGAGCCTACAATGAGCAGTTCTTC

size: -
J: TRBJ2-1
V: TRBV7-9
D: TRBD1
CDR3: CASSRAQGDWNEQFF
DNA: TGTGCCAGCAGCCGCGCCCAGGGGGATTGGAATGAGCAGTTCTTC

size: -
J: TRBJ2-2
V: TRBV4-1
D: TRBD1
CDR3: CASSQPSTGGGNTGELFF
DNA: TGCGCCAGCAGCCAACCAAGTACAGGGGGCGGGAACACCGGGGAGCTGTTTTTT